This T cell receptor beta chain comes out of a study of CD8 T cells in Susac syndrome. Sequencing of TCR beta, carried out with a high-throughput approach, was applied to CD8+ and CD4+ T cells from the blood. The multiple sclerosis controls consisted of treatment-naive patients with relapsing-remitting disease, either stable or active. Random hexamers were used to reverse transcribe roughly 0.45 to 1 ug of RNA. TCRdb fed the immunoSEQ multiplex PCR reads into MiXCR, producing one record per CDR3 protein. The top ten clones hold around 0.12% of a sample with almost 450,000 distinct CDR3 sequences, 85% of them seen once. CDR1 and CDR2 (germline): SGHDT, YYEEEE. The CDR3 is made up of 15 amino acids. Trimming took off 0 bases at V and 4 bases at J, with 13 bases between the two ends.

The clonotype comes from a human donor with multiple sclerosis. The chain joins TRBV5-6 to TRBJ1-1, with a tentative D call TRBD1 (5 bases). Sample: CD8+ T cells from PBMCs. CDR3 nucleotides: TGTGCCAGCAGCTTGGCGACAAGGGGAGGCACTGAAGCTTTCTTT. Its protein product is CASSLATRGGTEAFF.